This T cell receptor (beta chain) was profiled in a study of blood T cell repertoires in COVID-19. Clones were sequenced by immunoSEQ multiplex PCR, and TCRdb holds only the in-frame ones, with some missing. The table shows around 300,000 clones, with more than 75% occurring only once. This clone was seen only once. Sequenced: PBMCs or T cells enriched from blood (not recorded which). The sequence was obtained from a woman under 30 who had recovered from COVID-19.

This CDR3 is CASSFFRGLAVAGELFF. The CDR3 DNA follows: TGTGCCAGCAGCTTCTTTCGGGGTTTAGCTGTCGCCGGGGAGCTGTTTTTT. This chain joins TRBV7-2 and TRBJ2-2, with D tentatively TRBD2 (5 bases). The CDR3 sequence is 17 residues long. The V gene's germline CDR1 is SGHTA and CDR2 FQGNSA. With 3 bases removed from V and 6 bases from J, the gap between germline ends came to 20 bases.